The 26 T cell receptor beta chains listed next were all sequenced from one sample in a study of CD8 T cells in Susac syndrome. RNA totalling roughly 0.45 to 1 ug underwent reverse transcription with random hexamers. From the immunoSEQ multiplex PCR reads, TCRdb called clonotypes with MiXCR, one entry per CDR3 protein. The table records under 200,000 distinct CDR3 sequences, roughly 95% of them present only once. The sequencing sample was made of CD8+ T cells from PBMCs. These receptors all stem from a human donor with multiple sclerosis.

CDR3 sequence reads: CASSQVLADTQYF. The CDR3 nucleotides are TGCGCCAGCAGCCAAGTCCTAGCAGATACGCAGTATTTT. V usage is TRBV4-1 and J usage is TRBJ2-3; D is unclear. CDR1 MGHRA and CDR2 YSYEKL come from the germline V gene. Between the trimmed V and J ends, which lost 1 base and 4 bases, there was a span of 6 bases. The CDR3 has 13 residues.

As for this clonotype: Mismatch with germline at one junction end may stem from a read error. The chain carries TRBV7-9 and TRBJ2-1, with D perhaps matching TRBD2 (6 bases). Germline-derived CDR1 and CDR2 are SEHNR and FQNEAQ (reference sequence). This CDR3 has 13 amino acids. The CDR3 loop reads CASSSPGTLTFPF. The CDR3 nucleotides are TGTGCCAGCAGCTCGCCCGGGACTCTCACATTCCCTTTC.

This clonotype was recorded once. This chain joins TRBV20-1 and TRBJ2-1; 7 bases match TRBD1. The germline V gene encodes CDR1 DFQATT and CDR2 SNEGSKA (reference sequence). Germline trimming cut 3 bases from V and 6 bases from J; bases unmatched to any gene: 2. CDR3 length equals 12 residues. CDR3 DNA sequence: TGCAGTGCTAGCGCAGGGGGCAATGAGCAGTTCTTC. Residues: CSASAGGNEQFF.

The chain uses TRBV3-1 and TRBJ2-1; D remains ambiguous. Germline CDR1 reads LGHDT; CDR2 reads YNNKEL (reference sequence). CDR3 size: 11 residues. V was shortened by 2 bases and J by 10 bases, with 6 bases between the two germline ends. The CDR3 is CASSQSLEQFF. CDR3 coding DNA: TGTGCCAGCAGCCAATCCCTAGAGCAGTTCTTC.

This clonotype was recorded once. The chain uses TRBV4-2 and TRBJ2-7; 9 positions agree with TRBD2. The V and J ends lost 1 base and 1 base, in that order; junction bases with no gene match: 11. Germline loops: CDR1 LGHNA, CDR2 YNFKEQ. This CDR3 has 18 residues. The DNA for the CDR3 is TGTGCCAGCAGCCAAGGCTTTCCCCCTAGCGGGAATTCCTACGAGCAGTACTTC. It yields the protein CASSQGFPPSGNSYEQYF.

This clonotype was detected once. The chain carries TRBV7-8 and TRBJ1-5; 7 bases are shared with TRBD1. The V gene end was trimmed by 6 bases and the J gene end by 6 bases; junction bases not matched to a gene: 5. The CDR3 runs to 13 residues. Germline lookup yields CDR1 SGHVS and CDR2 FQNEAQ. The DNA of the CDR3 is TGTGCCAGCAGTGCCGACAGGGTTCAGCCCCAGCATTTT. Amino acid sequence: CASSADRVQPQHF.

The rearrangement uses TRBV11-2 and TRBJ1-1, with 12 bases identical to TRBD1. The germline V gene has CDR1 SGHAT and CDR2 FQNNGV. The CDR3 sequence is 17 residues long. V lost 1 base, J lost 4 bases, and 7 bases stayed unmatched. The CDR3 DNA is TGTGCCAGCAGCTTAGGGGACAGGGGGCTTGAGGGCACTGAAGCTTTCTTT. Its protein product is CASSLGDRGLEGTEAFF.

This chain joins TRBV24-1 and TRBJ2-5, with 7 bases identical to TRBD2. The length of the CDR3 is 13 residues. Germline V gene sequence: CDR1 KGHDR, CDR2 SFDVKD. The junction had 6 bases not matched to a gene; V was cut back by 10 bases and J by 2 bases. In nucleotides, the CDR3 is TGTGCCACACCGAGACTAGCACAAGAGACCCAGTACTTC. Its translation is CATPRLAQETQYF.

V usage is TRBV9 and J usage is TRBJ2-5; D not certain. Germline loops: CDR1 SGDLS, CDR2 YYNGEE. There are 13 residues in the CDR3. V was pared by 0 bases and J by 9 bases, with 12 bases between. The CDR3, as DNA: TGTGCCAGCAGCGTAGAAGGCGCAGGAGCCCAGTACTTC. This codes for CASSVEGAGAQYF.

The CDR3 DNA follows: TGTGCCAGCAGCTTAGGTAAAGGTACCGCCTACGAGCAGTACTTC. This encodes CASSLGKGTAYEQYF. This chain connects TRBV13 to TRBJ2-7; the D is unclear. Trimming left V 0 bases short and J 2 bases short, with 11 bases between. The CDR3 contains 15 residues. The germline gives CDR1 PRHDT, CDR2 FYEKMQ (reference sequence). Combining the CDR3 with reference TRBV13 and TRBJ2-7 gives the whole variable domain AAGVIQSPRHLIKEKRETATLKCYPIPRHDTVYWYQQGPGQDPQFLISFYEKMQSDKGSIPDRFSAQQFSDYHSELNMSSLELGDSALYFCASSLGKGTAYEQYFGPGTRLTVT.

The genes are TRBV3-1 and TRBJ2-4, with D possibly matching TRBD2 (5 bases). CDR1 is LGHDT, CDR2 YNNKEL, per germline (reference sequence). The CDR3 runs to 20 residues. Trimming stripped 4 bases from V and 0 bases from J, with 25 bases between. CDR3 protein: CASSLSPRQGADLAKNIQYF. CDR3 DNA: TGTGCCAGCAGCCTCTCGCCCCGGCAAGGAGCGGACTTAGCCAAAAACATTCAGTACTTC.

CDR3 DNA: TGCAGTGCTCAGGGACAGGGAATCTACAATGAGCAGTTCTTC. It encodes CSAQGQGIYNEQFF. This chain uses TRBV20-1 with TRBJ2-1; 9 bases fit TRBD1. The CDR3 is 14 residues long. Germline trimming cut 5 bases from V and 3 bases from J; bases unmatched to any gene: 5. Germline CDR1 reads DFQATT; CDR2 reads SNEGSKA (reference sequence).

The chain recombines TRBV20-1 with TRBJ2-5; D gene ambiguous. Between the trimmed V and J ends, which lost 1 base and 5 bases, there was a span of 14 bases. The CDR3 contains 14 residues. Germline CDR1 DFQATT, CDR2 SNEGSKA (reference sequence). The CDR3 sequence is CSARAGQWPETQYF. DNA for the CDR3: TGCAGTGCTAGAGCGGGCCAATGGCCCGAGACCCAGTACTTC.

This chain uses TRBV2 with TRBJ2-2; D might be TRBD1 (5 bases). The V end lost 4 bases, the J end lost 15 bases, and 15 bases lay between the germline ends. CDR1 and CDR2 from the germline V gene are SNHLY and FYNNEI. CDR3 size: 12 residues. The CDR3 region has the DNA TGTGCCAGCAGTGGACAGAGCCTGGGGTTGTTTTTT. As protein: CASSGQSLGLFF. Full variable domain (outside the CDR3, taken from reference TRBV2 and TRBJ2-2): EPEVTQTPSHQVTQMGQEVILRCVPISNHLYFYWYRQILGQKVEFLVSFYNNEISEKSEIFDDQFSVERPDGSNFTLKIRSTKLEDSAMYFCASSGQSLGLFFGEGSRLTVL.

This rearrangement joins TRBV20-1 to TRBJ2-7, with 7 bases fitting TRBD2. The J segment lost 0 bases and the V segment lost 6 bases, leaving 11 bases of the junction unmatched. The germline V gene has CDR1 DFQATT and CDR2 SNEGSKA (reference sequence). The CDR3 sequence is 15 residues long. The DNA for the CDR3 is TGCAGTGCGGAGGCCGGGACTACGCTCTCCTACGAGCAGTACTTC. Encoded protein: CSAEAGTTLSYEQYF.

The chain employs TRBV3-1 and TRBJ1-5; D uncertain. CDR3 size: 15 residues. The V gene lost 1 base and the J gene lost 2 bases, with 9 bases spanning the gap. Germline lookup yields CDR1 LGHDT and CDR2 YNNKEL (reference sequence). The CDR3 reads CASSQGSGGNQPQHF. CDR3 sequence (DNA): TGTGCCAGCAGCCAAGGTAGCGGGGGCAATCAGCCCCAGCATTTT.

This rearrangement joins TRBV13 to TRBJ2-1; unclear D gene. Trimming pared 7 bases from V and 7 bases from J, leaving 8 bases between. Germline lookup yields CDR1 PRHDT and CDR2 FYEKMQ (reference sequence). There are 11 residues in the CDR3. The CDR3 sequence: CASNPVNEQFF. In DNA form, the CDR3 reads TGTGCCAGCAACCCGGTAAATGAGCAGTTCTTC.

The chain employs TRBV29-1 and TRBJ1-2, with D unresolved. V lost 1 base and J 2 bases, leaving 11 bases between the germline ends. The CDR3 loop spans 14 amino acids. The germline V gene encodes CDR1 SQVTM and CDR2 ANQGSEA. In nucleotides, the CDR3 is TGCAGCGTTGAAGGATGGTACGGAAACTATGGCTACACCTTC. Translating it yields CSVEGWYGNYGYTF.

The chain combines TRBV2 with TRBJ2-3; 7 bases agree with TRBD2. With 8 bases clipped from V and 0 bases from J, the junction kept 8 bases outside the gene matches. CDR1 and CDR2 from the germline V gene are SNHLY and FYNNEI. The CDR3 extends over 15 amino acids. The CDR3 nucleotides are TGTGCCAGCGAGTCCGGGAGGACTAGCACAGATACGCAGTATTTT. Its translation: CASESGRTSTDTQYF.

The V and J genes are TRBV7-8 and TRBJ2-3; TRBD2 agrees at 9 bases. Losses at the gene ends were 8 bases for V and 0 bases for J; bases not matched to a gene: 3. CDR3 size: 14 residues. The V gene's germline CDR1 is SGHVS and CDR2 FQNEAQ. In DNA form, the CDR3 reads TGTGCCAGCCGGACTAGCGCTAGCACAGATACGCAGTATTTT. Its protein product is CASRTSASTDTQYF. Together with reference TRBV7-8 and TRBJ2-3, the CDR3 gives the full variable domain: GAGVSQSPRYKVAKRGQDVALRCDPISGHVSLFWYQQALGQGPEFLTYFQNEAQLDKSGLPSDRFFAERPEGSVSTLKIQRTQQEDSAVYLCASRTSASTDTQYFGPGTRLTVL.

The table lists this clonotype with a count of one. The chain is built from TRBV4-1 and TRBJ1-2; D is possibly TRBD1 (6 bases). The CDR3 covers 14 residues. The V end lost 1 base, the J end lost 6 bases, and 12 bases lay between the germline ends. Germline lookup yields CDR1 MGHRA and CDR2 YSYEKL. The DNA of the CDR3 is TGCGCCAGCAGCCAAGTAACAGGGTCTAATGGCTACACCTTC. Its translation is CASSQVTGSNGYTF.

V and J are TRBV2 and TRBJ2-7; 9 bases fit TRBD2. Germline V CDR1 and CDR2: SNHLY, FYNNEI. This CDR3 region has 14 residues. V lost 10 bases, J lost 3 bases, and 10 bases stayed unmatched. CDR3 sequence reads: CAITLSGRNYEQYF. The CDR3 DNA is TGTGCCATTACTCTTAGCGGGAGAAACTACGAGCAGTACTTC. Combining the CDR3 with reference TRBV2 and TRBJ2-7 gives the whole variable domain EPEVTQTPSHQVTQMGQEVILRCVPISNHLYFYWYRQILGQKVEFLVSFYNNEISEKSEIFDDQFSVERPDGSNFTLKIRSTKLEDSAMYFCAITLSGRNYEQYFGPGTRLTVT.

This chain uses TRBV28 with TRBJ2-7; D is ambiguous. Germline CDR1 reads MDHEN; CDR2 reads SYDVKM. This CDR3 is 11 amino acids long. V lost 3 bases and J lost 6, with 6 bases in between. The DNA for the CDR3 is TGTGCCAGCAGTTTTTACGGCGAGCAGTACTTC. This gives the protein CASSFYGEQYF.

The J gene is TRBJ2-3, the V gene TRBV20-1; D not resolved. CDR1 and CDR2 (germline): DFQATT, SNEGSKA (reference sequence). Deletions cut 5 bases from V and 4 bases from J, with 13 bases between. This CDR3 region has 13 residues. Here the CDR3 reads CSAPLLEADTQYF. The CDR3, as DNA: TGCAGTGCTCCCCTATTAGAAGCAGATACGCAGTATTTT.

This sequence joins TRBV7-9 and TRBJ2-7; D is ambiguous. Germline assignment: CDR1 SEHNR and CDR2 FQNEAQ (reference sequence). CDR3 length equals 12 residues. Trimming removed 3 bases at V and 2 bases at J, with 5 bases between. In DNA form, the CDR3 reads TGTGCCAGCAGCTTCTCCACCTACGAGCAGTACTTC. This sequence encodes CASSFSTYEQYF.

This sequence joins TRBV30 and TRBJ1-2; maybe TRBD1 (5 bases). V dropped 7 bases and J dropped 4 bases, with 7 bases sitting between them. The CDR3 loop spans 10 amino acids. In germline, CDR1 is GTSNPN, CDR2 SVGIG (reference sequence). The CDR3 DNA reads TGTGCCTTGGGGGGCTATGGCTACACCTTC. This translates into CALGGYGYTF.